A selection of T cell receptor beta chains follows, all from one sample in a study of blood T cell repertoires in COVID-19. Some clones are missing from TCRdb's copy, which holds only in-frame ones; the method was immunoSEQ multiplex PCR. The sample consists of around 300,000 clones, 86% of them appearing once. Sample: peripheral blood. These receptors all stem from a woman aged 25 to 45 with active or convalescent COVID-19. The conserved cysteine and the conserved F or W are not part of the CDR3 here. For some rows the clone size is stated as once, few or many, or as a class when expanded; others skip it.

TRBV5-8	NA	TRBJ1-2	ASTRGTSWGYT
TRBV29-1	NA	TRBJ2-7	SVTDRGLYEQY
TRBV6-5	few	TRBJ2-7	ASSRTFGGFYEQY
TRBV2	NA	TRBJ2-5	ASTTGTGHFVETQY
TRBV5-1	NA	TRBJ2-2	ASSWGPGGAAGELF
TRBV10-3	NA	TRBJ1-4	AIRSVPDEKLF
TRBV3-1/TRBV3-2	NA	TRBJ2-5	ASSKGTSGVETQY
TRBV3-1/TRBV3-2	NA	TRBJ2-1	ASSSSSRGVAEQF
TRBV29-1	once	TRBJ2-1	SAFFGNEQF
TRBV28	once	TRBJ2-7	ASSLRGGQGYEQY
TRBV30	NA	TRBJ2-2	AWSVRELAANTGELF
TRBV2	NA	TRBJ1-6	ASRGATNSPLH
TRBV27	NA	TRBJ1-1	ASSFRGQNTEAF
TRBV10-3	NA	TRBJ1-5	ATRDTKSALNSNQPQH
TRBV29-1	once	TRBJ2-5	SVDSGLAGGLETQY
TRBV2	NA	TRBJ2-3	ASGRGGQGTDTQY
TRBV21-1	NA	TRBJ1-1	ASTVTREGSDTEAF
TRBV23-1	once	TRBJ1-6	ASSRRDSGSPLH
TRBV4-3	NA	TRBJ1-2	ASSQDLGAYYGYT
TRBV3-1/TRBV3-2	NA	TRBJ2-3	ASSTNLPQGASTDTQY
TRBV2	NA	TRBJ1-6	TSSEARGGEGSPLH
TRBV10-3	NA	TRBJ1-3	AISRQGAGSGNTIY
TRBV5-4	NA	TRBJ2-7	ASSLVTGTGRYEQY
TRBV15	NA	TRBJ2-7	ATSTAGGLDEQY
TRBV7-9	NA	TRBJ1-3	ASSLLTVPHPGNTIY
TRBV6-6	NA	TRBJ1-5	ASSYSTGAGQPQH
TRBV7-2	NA	TRBJ2-7	ASSLGSAAGGTYEQY
TRBV9	NA	TRBJ2-7	ASSVQEAGGFYEQY
TRBV6-2/TRBV6-3	once	TRBJ1-2	ASSVDPGQPNYGYT
TRBV20-1	NA	TRBJ2-2	SAGRTGELF
TRBV7-9	NA	TRBJ2-5	ASSLLSAGGRRETQY
TRBV6-2/TRBV6-3	NA	TRBJ2-5	ASSRRKPETQY
TRBV7-2	NA	TRBJ2-5	ASSWSSGGLVETQY
TRBV10-3	NA	TRBJ1-5	AINEDYSNQPQH
TRBV9	NA	TRBJ2-7	ASSAGRRGEQY
TRBV19	NA	TRBJ1-3	ASKKSAAGSSGNTIY
TRBV14	many	TRBJ1-3	ASSRTGISGNTIY
TRBV7-2	NA	TRBJ2-7	ASSLVSYEQY
TRBV18	NA	TRBJ2-7	ASSPGAEYEQY
TRBV6-2/TRBV6-3	few	TRBJ2-7	ASSYSEEYEQY
TRBV27	NA	TRBJ1-1	ASSLGGGAGAF
TRBV10-3	NA	TRBJ1-6	AITPGQGSSPLH
TRBV15	NA	TRBJ2-7	ATSRTGQDGDEQY
TRBV5-1	NA	TRBJ1-3	ASSLEGGYTSGNTIY
TRBV4-1	NA	TRBJ1-2	ASSQNPTGFYGYT
TRBV27	NA	TRBJ2-5	ASSLRGHTKTQY